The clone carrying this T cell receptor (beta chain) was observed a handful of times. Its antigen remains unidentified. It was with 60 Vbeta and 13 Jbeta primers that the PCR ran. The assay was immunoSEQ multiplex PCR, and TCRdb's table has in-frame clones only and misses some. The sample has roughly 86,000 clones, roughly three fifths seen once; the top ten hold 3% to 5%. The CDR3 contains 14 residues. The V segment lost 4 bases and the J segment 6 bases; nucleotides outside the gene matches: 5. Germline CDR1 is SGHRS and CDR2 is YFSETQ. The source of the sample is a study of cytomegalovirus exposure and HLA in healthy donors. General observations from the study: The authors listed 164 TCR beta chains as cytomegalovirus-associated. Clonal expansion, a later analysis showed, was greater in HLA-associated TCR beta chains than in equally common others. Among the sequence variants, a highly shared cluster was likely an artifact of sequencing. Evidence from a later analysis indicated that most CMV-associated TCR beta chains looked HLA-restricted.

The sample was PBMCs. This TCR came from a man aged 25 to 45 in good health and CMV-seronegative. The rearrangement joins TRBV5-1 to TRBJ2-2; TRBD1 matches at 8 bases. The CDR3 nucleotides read TGCGCCAGCAGCGGGGGACAGGTCCCCGGGGAGCTGTTTTTT. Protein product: CASSGGQVPGELFF.